This T cell receptor beta chain comes out of a study of T cells in Graves' hyperthyroidism and ophthalmopathy. This clonotype was picked up many times. The PBMCs were taken from around 10 ml of fresh peripheral blood. The V gene lost 3 bases and the J gene lost 7 bases, with 10 bases spanning the gap. Germline V gene sequence: CDR1 GTSNPN, CDR2 SVGIG (reference sequence). This CDR3 has 12 residues. Authors of the study amplified TCR beta CDR3 regions from RNA transcripts. The study used the HTBI primer set for a first-round RT-PCR of the TCR CDR3. TCRdb independently ran MiXCR on the multiplex PCR reads; one entry per CDR3 protein. The sample holds fewer than 350,000 distinct CDR3 sequences, 13% seen once.

What was sequenced was blood. The chain carries TRBV30 and TRBJ1-3; D call uncertain. The source is a woman under 40 with Graves' hyperthyroidism that later progressed to Graves' ophthalmopathy. CDR3 nucleotide sequence: TGTGCCTGGAGCCCAGATGGTAACACCATATATTTT. It codes for CAWSPDGNTIYF. The variable domain in full, completed from reference TRBV30 and TRBJ1-3, reads SQTIHQWPATLVQPVGSPLSLECTVEGTSNPNLYWYRQAAGRGLQLLFYSVGIGQISSEVPQNLSASRPQDRQFILSSKKLLLSDSGFYLCAWSPDGNTIYFGEGSWLTVV.